This TCR beta chain was obtained from a study of T cells expressing NK-cell markers. TCRdb reprocessed the 5' RACE reads; each CDR3 protein has one entry and no DNA is given. The table for this sample gives hundreds of thousands of distinct CDR3 sequences. The CDR3 runs 14 residues. Germline loops: CDR1 LNHDA, CDR2 SQIVND (reference sequence). The V gene is TRBV19, the J gene TRBJ2-1; TCRdb lists TRBD2, though no DNA is available to test this call. The sequence was obtained from a man younger than 35 in good health. The sample taken for sequencing was blood T cells: a sorted CD56 or NKG2C T cell subset, CD4+ or CD8+ T cells, or bulk PBMC T cells (not recorded which). Here the CDR3 reads CASSFSGRLDEQFF. Supplemented by reference TRBV19 and TRBJ2-1, the full variable domain reads DGGITQSPKYLFRKEGQNVTLSCEQNLNHDAMYWYRQDPGQGLRLIYYSQIVNDFQKGDIAEGYSVSREKKESFPLTVTSAQKNPTAFYLCASSFSGRLDEQFFGPGTRLTVL.